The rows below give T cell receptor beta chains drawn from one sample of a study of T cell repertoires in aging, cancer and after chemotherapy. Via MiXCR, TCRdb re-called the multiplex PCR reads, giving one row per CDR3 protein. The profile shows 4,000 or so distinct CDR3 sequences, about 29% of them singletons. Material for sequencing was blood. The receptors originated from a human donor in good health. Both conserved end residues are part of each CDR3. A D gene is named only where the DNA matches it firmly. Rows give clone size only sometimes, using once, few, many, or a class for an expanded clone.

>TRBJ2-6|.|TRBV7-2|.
TGTGCCAGCAGCTTAGGCCCTTTCTCTGGGGCCAACGTCCTGACTTTC
CASSLGPFSGANVLTF
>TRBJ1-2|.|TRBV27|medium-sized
TGTGCCAGCAGTCCCCAGGGAAACTATGGCTACACCTTC
CASSPQGNYGYTF
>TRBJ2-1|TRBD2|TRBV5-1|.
TGCGCCAGCAGCTTGATTGGACTAGCGGGGATGAATGAGCAGTTCTTC
CASSLIGLAGMNEQFF
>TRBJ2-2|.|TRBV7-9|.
TGTGCCAGCAGTGAGGCAAGCACCGGGGAGCTGTTTTTT
CASSEASTGELFF
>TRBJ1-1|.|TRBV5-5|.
TGCGCCAGCAGCTTGCTGGGGCCGTTGAACACTGAAGCTTTCTTT
CASSLLGPLNTEAFF
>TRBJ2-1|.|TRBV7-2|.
TGTGCCAGCAGCCAGACTCTGACCCCCTACAATGAGCAGTTCTTC
CASSQTLTPYNEQFF
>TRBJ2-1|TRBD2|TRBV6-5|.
TGTGCCAGCAGTTCGGGACTAGCGGGAGTCTACAATGAGCAGTTCTTC
CASSSGLAGVYNEQFF
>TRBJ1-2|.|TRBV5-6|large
TGTGCCAGCAGCTTGGAAGGGAGCTATGGCTACACCTTC
CASSLEGSYGYTF
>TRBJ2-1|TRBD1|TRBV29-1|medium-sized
TGCAGCGTTGAGACAGGGGGAATACTCAATGAGCAGTTCTTC
CSVETGGILNEQFF
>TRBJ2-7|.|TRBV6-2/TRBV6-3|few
TGTGCCAGCAGTTACCGGATCTACGAGCAGTACTTC
CASSYRIYEQYF
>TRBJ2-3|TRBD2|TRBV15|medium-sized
TGTGCCACCAGCAGAGATCCAGCGGGAGTGAGCACAGATACGCAGTATTTT
CATSRDPAGVSTDTQYF
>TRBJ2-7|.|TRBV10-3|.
TGTGCCATCAGAAGTGGGGGGACGGGGTTTGGGCAGTACTTC
CAIRSGGTGFGQYF
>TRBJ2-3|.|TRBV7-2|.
TGTGCCAGCAGCTTAGCGGGCAACAGGCAAACAGATACGCAGTATTTT
CASSLAGNRQTDTQYF
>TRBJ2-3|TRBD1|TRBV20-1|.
TGCAGTGCTAGAGGCGCAGGGGGCGCAGATACGCAGTATTTT
CSARGAGGADTQYF
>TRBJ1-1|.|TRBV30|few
TGTGCCTGGGGGAGAATGAACACTGAAGCTTTCTTT
CAWGRMNTEAFF
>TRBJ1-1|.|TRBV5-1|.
TGCGCCAGCACGAGGGACGGAAACACTGAAGCTTTCTTT
CASTRDGNTEAFF